A selection of T cell receptor beta chains follows, all from one sample in a study of blood T cell repertoires in COVID-19. Generated by immunoSEQ multiplex PCR, the TCRdb table keeps only in-frame clones and is missing some. Of approximately 200,000 clones listed, roughly nine tenths are singletons. The sample consisted of peripheral blood. The receptors were gathered from a woman between 50 and 59 years old with acute or convalescent COVID-19. Each CDR3 is given with its conserved first and last residue. D genes are given only for firm matches. Rows may omit the clone size; those that give it use once, few, many or a size class.

>-|TRBV12-5|-|TRBJ2-7
CASGPKLDEQYF
TGTGCTAGTGGCCCTAAACTAGACGAGCAGTACTTC
>-|TRBV11-2|once|TRBJ2-7
CASSFIGQYHYEQYF
TGTGCCAGCAGCTTCATTGGGCAGTACCACTACGAGCAGTACTTC
>TRBD1|TRBV25-1|-|TRBJ1-6
CASGGQGDSPLHF
TGTGCCAGCGGAGGACAGGGGGATTCACCCCTCCACTTT
>-|TRBV7-9|-|TRBJ2-2
CASSLNAQGNTGELFF
TGTGCCAGCAGCCTGAATGCCCAGGGTAACACCGGGGAGCTGTTTTTT
>-|TRBV11-3|once|TRBJ1-5
CASSPTPRIQPQHF
TGTGCCAGCAGCCCTACCCCACGCATACAGCCCCAGCATTTT
>TRBD1|TRBV25-1|-|TRBJ1-1
CASSERGTGAQNTEAFF
TGTGCCAGCAGTGAACGCGGTACAGGGGCCCAGAACACTGAAGCTTTCTTT
>TRBD1|TRBV19|-|TRBJ1-2
CASSSTGGDYGYTF
TGTGCCAGTAGTTCGACAGGGGGCGACTATGGCTACACCTTC
>TRBD1|TRBV29-1|-|TRBJ2-7
CSVGDRGREQYF
TGCAGCGTTGGAGACAGGGGGCGCGAGCAGTACTTC
>-|TRBV25-1|-|TRBJ1-4
CASKRNEKLFF
TGTGCCAGCAAACGGAATGAAAAACTGTTTTTT
>-|TRBV20-1|-|TRBJ1-4
CSASDPAAVKGEKLFF
TGCAGTGCTAGTGACCCGGCGGCAGTCAAGGGGGAAAAACTGTTTTTT
>-|TRBV2|-|TRBJ1-1
CASSEGRGLSTEAFF
TGTGCCAGCAGTGAGGGTCGGGGTTTGAGCACTGAAGCTTTCTTT
>-|TRBV10-1|-|TRBJ2-1
CASSRTISSYNEQFF
TGCGCCAGCAGTAGGACTATTAGCTCCTACAATGAGCAGTTCTTC
>-|TRBV11-3|-|TRBJ1-1
CASISGMNTEAFF
TGTGCCAGCATATCGGGGATGAACACTGAAGCTTTCTTT
>-|TRBV7-8|-|TRBJ2-5
CASSFSETQYF
TGTGCCAGCAGCTTCTCAGAGACCCAGTACTTC
>TRBD1|TRBV6-2/TRBV6-3|few|TRBJ1-1
CASSYSRGRGTEAFF
TGTGCCAGCAGTTACTCGAGGGGGCGGGGCACTGAAGCTTTCTTT
>TRBD1|TRBV9|few|TRBJ1-1
CASSLNPGQLHMNTEAFF
TGTGCCAGCAGTCTCAATCCGGGACAGCTTCACATGAACACTGAAGCTTTCTTT
>-|TRBV19|few|TRBJ2-6
CASSIGGPGANVLTF
TGTGCCAGTAGTATCGGGGGACCTGGGGCCAACGTCCTGACTTTC
>-|TRBV15|-|TRBJ1-1
CATSRLQGAAFF
TGTGCCACCAGCAGACTACAAGGGGCAGCTTTCTTT
>TRBD1|TRBV7-2|-|TRBJ1-1
CASSFTGGNTEAFF
TGTGCCAGCAGCTTTACAGGGGGGAACACTGAAGCTTTCTTT
>TRBD1|TRBV5-1|-|TRBJ1-1
CASSWRGQGTTEAFF
TGCGCCAGCAGCTGGCGGGGACAGGGGACCACTGAAGCTTTCTTT
>-|TRBV6-5|-|TRBJ1-3
CASSPSQGTGNTIYF
TGTGCCAGTAGCCCCTCACAGGGAACTGGAAACACCATATATTTT
>TRBD2|TRBV7-8|-|TRBJ2-1
CASRVAGLAGGPRSDEQFF
TGTGCCAGCAGAGTAGCGGGACTAGCGGGAGGGCCAAGATCCGACGAGCAGTTCTTC
>-|TRBV20-1|-|TRBJ2-3
CSASPSGASGTQYF
TGCAGTGCTAGTCCCAGCGGTGCCTCGGGTACGCAGTATTTT
>TRBD1|TRBV4-1|-|TRBJ2-5
CASSDNAGTAEETQYF
TGCGCCAGCAGCGACAACGCCGGGACAGCCGAAGAGACCCAGTACTTC
>-|TRBV5-1|-|TRBJ1-1
CASSLGTGSTEAFF
TGCGCCAGCAGCTTGGGAACAGGGAGCACTGAAGCTTTCTTT
>TRBD1|TRBV18|-|TRBJ2-2
CASSSPTGGGTGELFF
TGTGCCAGCTCATCACCTACAGGGGGCGGAACCGGGGAGCTGTTTTTT
>-|TRBV19|-|TRBJ1-6
CASSILQGNSPLHF
TGTGCCAGTAGTATCTTGCAGGGGAATTCACCCCTCCACTTT
>-|TRBV12-2|-|TRBJ2-2
CASRLAGVSGELFF
TGTGCAAGTCGCTTAGCGGGAGTTTCCGGGGAGCTGTTTTTT
>-|TRBV6-1|-|TRBJ1-3
CASSERSGAGVTIYF
TGTGCCAGCAGTGAACGAAGTGGGGCCGGAGTCACCATATATTTT
>TRBD1|TRBV3-1/TRBV3-2|-|TRBJ2-2
CASSHDRGRQTGELFF
TGTGCCAGCAGCCACGACAGGGGAAGACAGACCGGGGAGCTGTTTTTT
>TRBD1|TRBV24-1|-|TRBJ2-5
CATSMTGFPKETQYF
TGTGCCACCAGTATGACAGGGTTTCCTAAAGAGACCCAGTACTTC
>TRBD2|TRBV6-5|-|TRBJ2-3
CASSTSGRAADTQYF
TGTGCCAGCAGTACTAGCGGGAGGGCCGCAGATACGCAGTATTTT
>-|TRBV7-2|-|TRBJ2-7
CASSLLGVLAYEQYF
TGTGCCAGCAGCTTACTAGGGGTCTTAGCCTACGAGCAGTACTTC
>-|TRBV27|few|TRBJ1-2
CASSSQGRANYGYTF
TGTGCCAGCAGTTCCCAGGGGCGAGCTAACTATGGCTACACCTTC
>TRBD1|TRBV18|-|TRBJ1-1
CASSPPGQANTEAFF
TGTGCCAGCTCACCTCCGGGACAGGCAAACACTGAAGCTTTCTTT
>TRBD1|TRBV27|-|TRBJ2-7
CASRLYPGQYYEQYF
TGTGCCAGCAGGCTATACCCGGGACAGTATTACGAGCAGTACTTC
>-|TRBV25-1|-|TRBJ2-2
CASRIGGTGELFF
TGTGCCAGCCGGATAGGGGGCACCGGGGAGCTGTTTTTT
>TRBD2|TRBV6-6|-|TRBJ2-7
CASMGTSGSRYEQYF
TGTGCCAGCATGGGAACTAGCGGGAGTAGGTACGAGCAGTACTTC
>-|TRBV16|-|TRBJ1-1
CASSHRGAITEAFF
TGTGCCAGCAGCCATCGGGGTGCGATCACTGAAGCTTTCTTT
>TRBD1|TRBV7-9|-|TRBJ1-1
CASSLPTGVFPEAFF
TGTGCCAGCAGCTTACCCACAGGGGTCTTCCCTGAAGCTTTCTTT
>TRBD1|TRBV5-6|-|TRBJ1-2
CASSSGTGLSYGYTF
TGTGCCAGCAGCTCCGGGACAGGGTTGAGCTATGGCTACACCTTC